This TCR beta chain was found in a study of blood T cell repertoires in COVID-19. Background on the study: The study drew acute and convalescent COVID-19 samples from the United States, Italy and Spain. The analysed material was cDNA or gDNA that came from T cells, B-cell-depleted T cells, or PBMCs.

This clone was found once. The CDR3 has 17 amino acids. After removal of 3 bases from V and 2 bases from J, the junction contained 14 bases not matched to a gene. The germline gives CDR1 DFQATT, CDR2 SNEGSKA (reference sequence). As handled by the study authors: How many nucleated cells were present was estimated from reference gene primer amplification. This table comes from immunoSEQ multiplex PCR, and its TCRdb copy is limited to in-frame clones, with some not included. That table furnishes V, J and clone size, whereas the DNA furnished D and trimming. Among 200,000 to 250,000 clones listed, approximately 84% were seen once.

Sequenced input: peripheral blood. This TCR was sampled from a man aged 50 or older with acute or convalescent COVID-19. This chain uses TRBV20-1 with TRBJ2-7; 9 bases align to TRBD2. CDR3 DNA: TGCAGTGCTAGTCGCGATCTAGCGGGATGGGCGACCTACGAGCAGTACTTC. Amino acids: CSASRDLAGWATYEQYF.